This T cell receptor (beta chain) was recorded in a study of blood T cell repertoires in COVID-19. Study information: PBMCs, B-cell-depleted T cells, or T cells were the source of the cDNA or gDNA that made up the material.

Authors' data handling: Amplification of reference gene primers was used by the study to estimate nucleated cell counts. TCRdb's copy holds only in-frame clones and misses some; the assay was immunoSEQ multiplex PCR. That table furnishes V, J and clone size, whereas the DNA furnished D and trimming. The data hold roughly 120,000 clones, with approximately 85% observed a single time. CDR1 is MDHEN and CDR2 is SYDVKM in the germline V gene. The CDR3 loop spans 15 amino acids. V was pared by 3 bases and J by 7 bases, with 4 bases of the junction left unmatched. The receptor comes from a woman older than 75 with COVID-19, enrolled during active disease. The V gene is TRBV28, the J gene TRBJ1-4, with 11 bases lining up with TRBD1. Material for sequencing was peripheral blood. DNA for the CDR3: TGTGCCAGCAGTTTGGACAGGGGGCGCTTTGAAAAACTGTTTTTT. As protein: CASSLDRGRFEKLFF.